This T cell receptor (beta chain) emerged from a study of blood T cell repertoires in COVID-19. Study summary: Sources were T cells, B-cell-depleted T cells, or PBMCs; the material itself was cDNA or gDNA.

The cohort comprised adults aged 18 to 89 years residing in 20 to 30 US areas. Profiling relied on immunoSEQ multiplex PCR, and the TCRdb table lists in-frame clones only, not all of them. The sample records about 380,000 clones, about 88% being singletons. Germline CDR1 and CDR2: ENHRY and SYGVKD. The germline V and J ends were trimmed by 5 bases and 3 bases, with 7 bases remaining between them. CDR3 length equals 12 residues. The chain has TRBV10-3 and TRBJ1-1, with D possibly being TRBD1 (6 bases). The specimen was PBMCs or T cells enriched from blood (not recorded which). This sequence originates from a woman younger than 35 who had recovered from COVID-19. Here the CDR3 DNA reads TGTGCCATCAGTACAGGGTACACTGAAGCTTTCTTT. It codes for CAISTGYTEAFF.